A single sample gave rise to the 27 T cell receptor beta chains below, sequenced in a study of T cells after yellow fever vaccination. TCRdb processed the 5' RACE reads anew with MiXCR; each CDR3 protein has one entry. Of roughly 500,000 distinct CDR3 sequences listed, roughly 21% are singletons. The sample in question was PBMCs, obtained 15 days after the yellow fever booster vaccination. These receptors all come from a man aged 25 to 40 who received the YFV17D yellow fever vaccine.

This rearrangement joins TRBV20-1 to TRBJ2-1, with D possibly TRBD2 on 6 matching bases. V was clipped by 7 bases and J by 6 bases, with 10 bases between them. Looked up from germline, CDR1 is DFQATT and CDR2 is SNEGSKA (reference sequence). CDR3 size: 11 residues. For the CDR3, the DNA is TGCAGTGGGGAGGCAGTCAATGAGCAGTTCTTC. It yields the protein CSGEAVNEQFF.

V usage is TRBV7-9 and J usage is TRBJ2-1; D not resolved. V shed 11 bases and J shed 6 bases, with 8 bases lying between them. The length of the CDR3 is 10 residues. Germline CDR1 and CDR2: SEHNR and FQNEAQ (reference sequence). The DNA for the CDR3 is TGTGCCGCCGGGTCCAATGAGCAGTTCTTC. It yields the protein CAAGSNEQFF.

This CDR3 is CASGPRDRFYNEQFF. In DNA, the CDR3 is TGTGCCAGTGGGCCACGGGACAGGTTCTACAATGAGCAGTTCTTC. The genes are TRBV7-9 and TRBJ2-1; 8 bases match TRBD1. The germline CDR1 and CDR2 sequences are SEHNR and FQNEAQ (reference sequence). This CDR3 has 15 residues. With V trimmed by 9 bases and J by 3 bases, 10 bases remained unmatched. Complete variable domain (other parts from reference TRBV7-9 and TRBJ2-1): DTGVSQNPRHKITKRGQNVTFRCDPISEHNRLYWYRQTLGQGPEFLTYFQNEAQLEKSRLLSDRFSAERPKGSFSTLEIQRTEQGDSAMYLCASGPRDRFYNEQFFGPGTRLTVL.

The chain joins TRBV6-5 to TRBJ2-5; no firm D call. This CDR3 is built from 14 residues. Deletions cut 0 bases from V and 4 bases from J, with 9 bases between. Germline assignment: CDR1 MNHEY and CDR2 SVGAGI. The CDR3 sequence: CASSYSNSGETQYF. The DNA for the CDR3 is TGTGCCAGCAGTTACTCGAACTCAGGAGAGACCCAGTACTTC.

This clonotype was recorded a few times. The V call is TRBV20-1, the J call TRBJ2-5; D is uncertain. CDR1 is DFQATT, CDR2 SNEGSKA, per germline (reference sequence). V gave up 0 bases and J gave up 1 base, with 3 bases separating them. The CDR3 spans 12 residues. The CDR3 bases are TGCAGTGCTAGAGACCTCCAAGAGACCCAGTACTTC. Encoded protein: CSARDLQETQYF.

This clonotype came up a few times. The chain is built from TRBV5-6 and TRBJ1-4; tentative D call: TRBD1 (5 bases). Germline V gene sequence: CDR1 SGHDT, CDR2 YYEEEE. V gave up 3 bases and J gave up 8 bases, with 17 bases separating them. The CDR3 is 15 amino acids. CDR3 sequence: CASSSLGDSHEKLFF. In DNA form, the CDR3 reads TGTGCCAGCAGCTCCCTTGGAGACAGTCACGAAAAACTGTTTTTT.

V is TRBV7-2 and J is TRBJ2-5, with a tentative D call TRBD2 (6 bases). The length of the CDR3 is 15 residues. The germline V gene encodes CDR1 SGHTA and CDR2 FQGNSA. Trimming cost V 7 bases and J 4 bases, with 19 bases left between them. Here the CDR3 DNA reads TGTGCCAGCAACCTCGGGGGAGGAGGAGGAGAGACCCAGTACTTC. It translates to CASNLGGGGGETQYF.

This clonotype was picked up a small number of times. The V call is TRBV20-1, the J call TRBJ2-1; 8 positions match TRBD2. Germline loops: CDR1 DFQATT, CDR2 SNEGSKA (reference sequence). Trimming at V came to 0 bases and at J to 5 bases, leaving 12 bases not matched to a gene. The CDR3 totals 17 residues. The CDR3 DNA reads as TGCAGTGCTAGAGATCTGGCGGGAGGCCCAGATCACAATGAGCAGTTCTTC. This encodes CSARDLAGGPDHNEQFF.

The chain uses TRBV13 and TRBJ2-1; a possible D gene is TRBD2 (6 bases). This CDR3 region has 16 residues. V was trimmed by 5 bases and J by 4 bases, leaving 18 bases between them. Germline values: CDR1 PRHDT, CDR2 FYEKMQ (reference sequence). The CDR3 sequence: CASSPSGRGRYNEQFF. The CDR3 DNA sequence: TGTGCCAGCAGCCCGTCAGGGCGGGGAAGGTACAATGAGCAGTTCTTC.

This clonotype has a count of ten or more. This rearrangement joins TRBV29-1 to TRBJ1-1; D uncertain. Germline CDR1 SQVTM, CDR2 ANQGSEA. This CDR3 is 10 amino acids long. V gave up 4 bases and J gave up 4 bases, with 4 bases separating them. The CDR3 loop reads CSVVGTEAFF. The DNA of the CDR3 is TGCAGCGTTGTGGGCACTGAAGCTTTCTTT.

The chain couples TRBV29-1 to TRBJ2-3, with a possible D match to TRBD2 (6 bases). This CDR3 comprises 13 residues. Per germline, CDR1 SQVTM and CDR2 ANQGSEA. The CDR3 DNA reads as TGCAAGTCCGGGGGAGCCGCAACAGATACGCAGTATTTT. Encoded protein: CKSGGAATDTQYF.

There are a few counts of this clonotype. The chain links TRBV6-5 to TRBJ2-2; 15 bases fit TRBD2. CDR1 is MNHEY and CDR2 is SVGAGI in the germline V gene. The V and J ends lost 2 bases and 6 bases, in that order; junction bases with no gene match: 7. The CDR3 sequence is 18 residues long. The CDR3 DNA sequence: TGTGCCAGCAGTTACGCGGGACTAGCGGGAGGACTTCCCGGGGAGCTGTTTTTT. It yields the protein CASSYAGLAGGLPGELFF.

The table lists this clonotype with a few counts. CDR3 bases: TGCGCCAGCAGCTTTCAAGGGGTGGGGATGAACACTGAAGCTTTCTTT. Translated: CASSFQGVGMNTEAFF. The rearrangement uses TRBV5-1 and TRBJ1-1; perhaps TRBD1 as D (5 bases). In germline, CDR1 is SGHRS, CDR2 YFSETQ. V was clipped by 2 bases and J by 0 bases, with 14 bases between them. The CDR3 is made up of 16 amino acids.

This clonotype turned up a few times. The CDR3 spells CATSDLHYNEQFF. CDR3 nucleotide sequence: TGTGCCACCAGTGACCTACACTACAATGAGCAGTTCTTC. The gene calls are TRBV24-1 and TRBJ2-1; no definite D call. Germline CDR1 reads KGHDR; CDR2 reads SFDVKD. Trimming shortened V by 4 bases and J by 3 bases, and 6 bases separated the two germline ends. The CDR3 has 13 amino acids.

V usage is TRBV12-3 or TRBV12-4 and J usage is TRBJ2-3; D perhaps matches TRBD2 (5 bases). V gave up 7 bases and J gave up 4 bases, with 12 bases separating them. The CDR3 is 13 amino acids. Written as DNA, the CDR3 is TGTGCCAGCAATTCCCCGCGGGCAGATACGCAGTATTTT. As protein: CASNSPRADTQYF.

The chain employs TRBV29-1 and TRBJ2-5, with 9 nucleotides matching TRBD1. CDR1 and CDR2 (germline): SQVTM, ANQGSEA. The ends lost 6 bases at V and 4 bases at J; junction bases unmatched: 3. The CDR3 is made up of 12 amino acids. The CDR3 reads CSVTDRGETQYF. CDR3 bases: TGCAGCGTCACGGACAGGGGAGAGACCCAGTACTTC.

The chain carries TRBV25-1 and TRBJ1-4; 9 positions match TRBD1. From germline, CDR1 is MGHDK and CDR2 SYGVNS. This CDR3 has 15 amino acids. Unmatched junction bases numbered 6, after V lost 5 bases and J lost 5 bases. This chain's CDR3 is CASSQPDRGNEKLFF. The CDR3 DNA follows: TGTGCCAGCAGTCAGCCGGACAGGGGCAATGAAAAACTGTTTTTT.

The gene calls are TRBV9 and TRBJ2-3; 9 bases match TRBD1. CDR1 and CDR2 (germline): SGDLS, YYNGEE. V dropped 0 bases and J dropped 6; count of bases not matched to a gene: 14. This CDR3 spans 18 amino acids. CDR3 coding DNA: TGTGCCAGCAGCGTAGCGGCCAGAGGGACAGGGTTAGTGGATACGCAGTATTTT. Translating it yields CASSVAARGTGLVDTQYF.

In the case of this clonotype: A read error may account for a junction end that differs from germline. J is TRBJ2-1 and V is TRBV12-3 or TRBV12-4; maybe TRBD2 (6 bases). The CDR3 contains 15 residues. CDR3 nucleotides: TGTGCCAGCAGGTTAGCGGAAACCTCCTACAATGAGCAGTTCTTC. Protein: CASRLAETSYNEQFF.

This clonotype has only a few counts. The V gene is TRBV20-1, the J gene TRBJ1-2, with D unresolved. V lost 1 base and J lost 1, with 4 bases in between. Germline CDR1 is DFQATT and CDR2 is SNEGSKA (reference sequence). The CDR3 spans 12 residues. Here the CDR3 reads CSARGDNYGYTF. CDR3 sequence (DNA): TGCAGTGCTAGAGGGGATAACTATGGCTACACCTTC.

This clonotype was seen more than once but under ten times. In DNA, the CDR3 is TGTGCCACCAGTGATGACCGAACACCCACCGGGGAGCTGTTTTTT. Its protein product is CATSDDRTPTGELFF. V is TRBV24-1 and J is TRBJ2-2; D ambiguous. The CDR3 loop spans 15 amino acids. Trimming removed 3 bases at V and 4 bases at J, with 11 bases between. Germline CDR1 is KGHDR and CDR2 is SFDVKD.

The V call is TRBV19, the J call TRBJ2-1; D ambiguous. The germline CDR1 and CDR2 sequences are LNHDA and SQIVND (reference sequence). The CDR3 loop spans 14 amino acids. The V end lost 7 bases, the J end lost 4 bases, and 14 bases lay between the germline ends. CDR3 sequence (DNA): TGTGCCAGTAAACAACAGAAAGAATACAATGAGCAGTTCTTC. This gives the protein CASKQQKEYNEQFF.

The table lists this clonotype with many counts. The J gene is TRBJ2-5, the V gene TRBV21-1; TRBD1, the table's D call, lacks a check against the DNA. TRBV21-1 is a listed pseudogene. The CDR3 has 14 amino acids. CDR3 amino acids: CASSPSDRVETQYF. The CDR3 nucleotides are TGTGCCAGCAGCCCCAGCGACAGGGTGGAGACCCAGTACTTC.

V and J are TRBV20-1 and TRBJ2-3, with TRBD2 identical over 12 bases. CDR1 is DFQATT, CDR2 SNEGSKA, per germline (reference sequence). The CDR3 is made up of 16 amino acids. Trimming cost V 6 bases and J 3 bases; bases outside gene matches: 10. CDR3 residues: CSALAGGSLETDTQYF. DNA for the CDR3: TGCAGTGCCCTAGCGGGAGGGAGTCTTGAAACAGATACGCAGTATTTT.

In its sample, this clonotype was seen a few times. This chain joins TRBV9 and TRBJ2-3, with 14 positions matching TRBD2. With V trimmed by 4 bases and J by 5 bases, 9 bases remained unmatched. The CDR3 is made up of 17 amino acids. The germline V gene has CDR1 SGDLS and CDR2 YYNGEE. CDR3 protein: CASSSRPGTSGRDTQYF. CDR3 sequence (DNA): TGTGCCAGCAGCTCCCGGCCCGGGACTAGCGGGAGAGATACGCAGTATTTT.

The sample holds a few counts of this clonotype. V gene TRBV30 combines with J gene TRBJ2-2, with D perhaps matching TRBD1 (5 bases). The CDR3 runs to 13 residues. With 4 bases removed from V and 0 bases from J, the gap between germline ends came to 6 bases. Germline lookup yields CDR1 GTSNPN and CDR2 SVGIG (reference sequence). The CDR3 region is CAWKGSNTGELFF. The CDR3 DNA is TGTGCCTGGAAGGGGTCGAACACCGGGGAGCTGTTTTTT.

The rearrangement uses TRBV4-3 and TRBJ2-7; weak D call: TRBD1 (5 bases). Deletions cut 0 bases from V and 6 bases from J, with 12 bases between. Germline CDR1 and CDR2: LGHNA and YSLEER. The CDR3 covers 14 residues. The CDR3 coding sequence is TGCGCCAGCAGCCAAGAAATGGCAGGGTCCGAGCAGTACTTC. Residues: CASSQEMAGSEQYF.